This note documents a single T cell receptor (beta chain) sequence. This specimen comes from a study of blood T cell repertoires in COVID-19. Whole-study context: The United States, Italy and Spain provided the acute and convalescent COVID-19 samples. From T cells, B-cell-depleted T cells, or PBMCs came the material, which was cDNA or gDNA.

Authors' data handling: It was from reference gene primer amplification that nucleated cell counts were estimated. Method: immunoSEQ multiplex PCR; TCRdb's copy keeps in-frame clones and lacks some. V and J calls and clone size come straight from that table; D and trimming were deduced from the DNA. The profile shows more than 95,000 clones, roughly 88% of them singletons. CDR3 size: 16 residues. The germline V gene has CDR1 LGHNT and CDR2 FRNRAP. Between the trimmed V and J ends, which lost 1 base and 5 bases, there was a span of 18 bases. This TCR derives from a woman of 80 years or more with acute or convalescent COVID-19. The sample consisted of peripheral blood. The J gene is TRBJ2-7, the V gene TRBV12-5, with TRBD1 as a possible D gene (6 bases). The CDR3 here is CASGLAGRDNSNEQYF. Here the CDR3 DNA reads TGTGCTAGTGGTTTGGCCGGACGGGACAATAGTAACGAGCAGTACTTC. Filled out from reference TRBV12-5 and TRBJ2-7, the complete variable domain reads DARVTQTPRHKVTEMGQEVTMRCQPILGHNTVFWYRQTMMQGLELLAYFRNRAPLDDSGMPKDRFSAEMPDATLATLKIQPSEPRDSAVYFCASGLAGRDNSNEQYFGPGTRLTVT.